Described below is a single TCR beta chain sequence and its context. Its matching antigen is unknown. This sample is drawn from a study of T cell repertoires in cytomegalovirus infection. About the study: Matching HLA type, along with CMV infection, was indicated by public TCR beta signatures.

Overall study findings and caveats: Ex vivo responses were dominated by HLA-C-restricted CMV-specific TCR beta clonotypes. Cumulated frequencies of public TCR beta families served to identify carriers of CMV plus the relevant HLA.

MiXCR, applied by TCRdb to the reads, yields one record per CDR3 protein. This sample has about 530,000 distinct CDR3 sequences, with around 27% found just once. The sequence was collected from a human donor in good health (CMV status not recorded). Some clones in this sample may be carry-over from other donors' samples. The sample comprised PBMCs.

The DNA of the CDR3 is TGTGCCAGCAGCTCAGGGCCGGGCCACCTTGTC. Protein: CASSSGPGHLV. The V gene is TRBV11-2, the J gene TRBJ2-7; a weak D match, TRBD1 (5 bases). CDR1 and CDR2 from the germline V gene are SGHAT and FQNNGV. The length of the CDR3 is 11 residues.